This TCR beta chain was recovered during a study of Ad26.COV2.S vaccination and SARS-CoV-2 variants. This CDR3 is 13 amino acids long. The V end lost 2 bases, the J end lost 1 base, and 6 bases lay between the germline ends. The table came from immunoSEQ multiplex PCR; TCRdb's copy has only in-frame clones and leaves some out. This table holds around 450,000 clones, 89% found once. Treatment meaning: some 19 received Ad26.COV2.S at low or high dose, single or two shots; 5 received placebo; per-sample allocation not given. Sampling was done on day 63 after the first vaccine or placebo injection. The source material was peripheral blood, sampled in a trial of Ad26.COV2.S vaccine versus placebo. The rearrangement links TRBV12-3 or TRBV12-4 to TRBJ2-7; D is undetermined. The sequence was collected from a person between 18 and 59 years old who received the Ad26.COV2.S COVID-19 vaccine or a placebo. The CDR3 nucleotides read TGTGCCAGCAGTTTATTTGGGTCCTACGAGCAGTACTTC. Protein product: CASSLFGSYEQYF.